This T cell receptor (beta chain) appears in the sequencing data of a study of blood T cell repertoires in COVID-19. Study information: Some COVID-19 samples were acute and others convalescent; all came from the United States, Italy and Spain. T cells, B-cell-depleted T cells, or PBMCs provided the cDNA or gDNA that served as material.

The CDR3 is made up of 15 amino acids. Per germline, CDR1 MNHEY and CDR2 SMNVEV (reference sequence). V was cut by 1 base and J by 4 bases, with 13 bases left in between. Source study methods: Amplification of reference gene primers was used by the study to estimate nucleated cell counts. Produced via immunoSEQ multiplex PCR; TCRdb's table is partial and in-frame only. The V and J calls and clone size come from that table; D and trimming were worked out from the DNA. Of 50,000 or so clones listed, around 79% were seen once; the top ten hold around 19%. This clone has just a few counts. Source material: peripheral blood. The chain couples TRBV27 to TRBJ1-1; D unresolved. This clonotype originated in a human donor with active or convalescent COVID-19. The donor label of this sample is uncertain. The CDR3 coding sequence is TGTGCCAGCAGTTTATTTAGGGTGCGGGGCACTGAAGCTTTCTTT. It translates to CASSLFRVRGTEAFF.